This TCR beta chain was found in a study of beta chain features in type 1 diabetes. What was sequenced were expressed TCRB transcripts, since all of the isolated RNA had been reverse transcribed. Mean read depth for naive, central memory and regulatory T cell samples was about 3.6 million reads. This table comes from immunoSEQ multiplex PCR, and its TCRdb copy is limited to in-frame clones, with some not included. Counted here are more than 350,000 clones, roughly 10% occurring once; the ten biggest clones make up approximately 0.05%. In germline, CDR1 is SEHNR, CDR2 FQNEAQ (reference sequence). This CDR3 spans 13 amino acids. V was pared by 5 bases and J by 6 bases, with 8 bases between. Cells sorted by CD45RO/CCR7/CD25/CD127/CD95/CD27 comprised CD4+ naive, central memory, regulatory and stem cell-like memory cells.

The sequence came from a woman under 30 in good health. The chain uses TRBV7-9 and TRBJ1-6, with D unclear. Material: naive CD4+ T cells from blood. The CDR3 loop reads CASSPMINSPLHF. CDR3 nucleotide sequence: TGTGCCAGCAGCCCCATGATTAATTCACCCCTCCACTTT. The full variable domain, with the rest looked up from reference TRBV7-9 and TRBJ1-6, is DTGVSQNPRHKITKRGQNVTFRCDPISEHNRLYWYRQTLGQGPEFLTYFQNEAQLEKSRLLSDRFSAERPKGSFSTLEIQRTEQGDSAMYLCASSPMINSPLHFGNGTRLTVT.